The 18 T cell receptor beta chains below were found in one sample sequenced in a study of control samples from healthy donors and cancer patients. Libraries were prepared by immunoSEQ multiplex PCR; TCRdb keeps only in-frame clonotypes and omits some of them. The sample has 84,000 or so clones, 91% seen once. The sample taken for sequencing was blood. These receptors all come from a man aged 45-65 years in good health.

The chain uses TRBV2 and TRBJ1-3; D gene uncertain. Germline CDR1 reads SNHLY; CDR2 reads FYNNEI. The CDR3 consists of 15 residues. V lost 7 bases to trimming and J lost 0 bases, with 13 bases between them. The CDR3: CASIGPMFSGNTIYF. The CDR3 nucleotides read TGTGCCAGCATTGGCCCGATGTTCTCTGGAAACACCATATATTTT.

The chain uses TRBV19 and TRBJ2-1, with 11 positions matching TRBD2. The germline gives CDR1 LNHDA, CDR2 SQIVND (reference sequence). V lost 1 base to trimming and J lost 7 bases; unmatched junction nucleotides: 15. The CDR3 runs to 19 residues. The CDR3 sequence is CASSIGLAGGRVVENEQFF. Here the CDR3 DNA reads TGTGCCAGTAGTATAGGGCTAGCGGGGGGTCGGGTTGTAGAAAATGAGCAGTTCTTC.

This chain uses TRBV5-6 with TRBJ1-6; D uncertain. This CDR3 region has 14 residues. V lost 5 bases and J 6 bases, leaving 12 bases between the germline ends. Germline loops: CDR1 SGHDT, CDR2 YYEEEE. The CDR3 loop reads CASRIGQANSPLHF. The CDR3, as DNA: TGTGCCAGCAGGATCGGGCAGGCTAATTCACCCCTCCACTTT.

The rearrangement links TRBV9 to TRBJ2-2, with D possibly TRBD1 on 5 matching bases. Trimming removed 4 bases from V and 5 bases from J, with 12 bases in between. The CDR3 is 14 amino acids. Per the germline V gene, CDR1 is SGDLS and CDR2 is YYNGEE. The CDR3 bases are TGTGCCAGCAGCCTGCAGGGATTTACCGGGGAGCTGTTTTTT. The encoded protein is CASSLQGFTGELFF.

This chain joins TRBV10-3 and TRBJ1-6, with 7 bases identical to TRBD1. The length of the CDR3 is 15 residues. Germline loops: CDR1 ENHRY, CDR2 SYGVKD. The V and J ends lost 7 bases and 8 bases, in that order; junction bases with no gene match: 11. CDR3 sequence: CAIKGTGEVYSPLHF. For the CDR3, the DNA is TGTGCCATCAAGGGAACAGGGGAAGTTTATTCACCCCTCCACTTT.

The J gene is TRBJ2-2, the V gene TRBV28; D is uncertain. Looked up from germline, CDR1 is MDHEN and CDR2 is SYDVKM. V was shortened by 5 bases and J by 9 bases, with 13 bases between the two germline ends. The CDR3 is 13 residues long. CDR3 nucleotides: TGTGCCAGCAGTCCCCCACAGCCCCGGGAGCTGTTTTTT. Translation: CASSPPQPRELFF.

The chain employs TRBV24-1 and TRBJ2-2, with TRBD2 as a possible D gene (5 bases). Germline V gene sequence: CDR1 KGHDR, CDR2 SFDVKD. The CDR3 consists of 15 residues. The V and J ends lost 3 bases and 5 bases respectively, with 12 bases between them. DNA of the CDR3: TGTGCCACCAGTGATGCCTCGGGATGGACCGGGGAGCTGTTTTTT. Its protein is CATSDASGWTGELFF.

The CDR3 nucleotides are TGTGCCAGCAGTCCGAGGACAGGGGGCATCTCTGGAAACACCATATATTTT. Its protein is CASSPRTGGISGNTIYF. V usage is TRBV27 and J usage is TRBJ1-3; TRBD1 aligns across 11 bases. From germline, CDR1 is MNHEY and CDR2 SMNVEV (reference sequence). The CDR3 runs to 17 residues. The ends lost 5 bases at V and 0 bases at J; junction bases unmatched: 6.

This clone appeared once. The gene calls are TRBV2 and TRBJ2-3, with a weak D call TRBD1 (5 bases). Germline CDR1 SNHLY, CDR2 FYNNEI. The CDR3 runs to 15 residues. Between the trimmed V and J ends, which lost 6 bases and 4 bases, there was a span of 17 bases. DNA of the CDR3: TGTGCCAGCAGGCTCAGGGCCCATACTTCAGATACGCAGTATTTT. This encodes CASRLRAHTSDTQYF.

The genes are TRBV6-2 or TRBV6-3 and TRBJ1-1, with D perhaps matching TRBD1 (6 bases). Trimming removed 5 bases from V and 4 bases from J, with 8 bases in between. CDR3 length equals 12 residues. Germline CDR1 and CDR2: MNHEY and SVGEGT. CDR3 amino acids: CASSHRATEAFF. DNA of the CDR3: TGTGCCAGCAGTCACAGGGCCACTGAAGCTTTCTTT.

The chain recombines TRBV19 with TRBJ2-7, with TRBD1 matching over 9 bases. The CDR3 extends over 16 amino acids. Germline CDR1 is LNHDA and CDR2 is SQIVND (reference sequence). After removal of 1 base from V and 1 base from J, the junction contained 5 bases not matched to a gene. CDR3 DNA: TGTGCCAGTAGTATAGCTACCGGGACAGGGTCCTACGAGCAGTACTTC. It is translated as CASSIATGTGSYEQYF.

This chain connects TRBV19 to TRBJ1-6; weak D call: TRBD1 (6 bases). Between the trimmed V and J ends, which lost 3 bases and 5 bases, there was a span of 8 bases. Germline V gives CDR1 LNHDA, CDR2 SQIVND (reference sequence). The CDR3 covers 14 residues. This CDR3 reads CASSITGNNSPLHF. CDR3 DNA: TGTGCCAGTAGTATCACAGGGAATAATTCACCCCTCCACTTT. The entire variable domain, with the rest obtained from reference TRBV19 and TRBJ1-6, is as follows: DGGITQSPKYLFRKEGQNVTLSCEQNLNHDAMYWYRQDPGQGLRLIYYSQIVNDFQKGDIAEGYSVSREKKESFPLTVTSAQKNPTAFYLCASSITGNNSPLHFGNGTRLTVT.

This clone was recorded once. The chain is built from TRBV11-2 and TRBJ2-7, with 7 positions matching TRBD1. Germline V CDR1 and CDR2: SGHAT, FQNNGV. This CDR3 spans 16 amino acids. J gave up 3 bases and V 4 bases, and 12 bases lay outside the gene matches. As DNA, the CDR3 is TGTGCCAGCAGCTCAAAGAAGGGGCAGGGGGTCTACGAGCAGTACTTC. Amino acids: CASSSKKGQGVYEQYF.

In this sample, this clone turned up once. This chain links TRBV30 with TRBJ1-2; tentative D call: TRBD1 (6 bases). The CDR3 runs to 14 residues. CDR1 is GTSNPN, CDR2 SVGIG, per germline (reference sequence). The V and J ends lost 4 bases and 7 bases respectively, with 19 bases between them. In nucleotides, the CDR3 is TGTGCCTGGATGGGAAAACAGGGTGGGTCTGGCTACACCTTC. Translated: CAWMGKQGGSGYTF.

The V and J genes are TRBV29-1 and TRBJ1-1, with D uncertain. V was clipped by 6 bases and J by 7 bases, with 6 bases between them. From germline, CDR1 is SQVTM and CDR2 ANQGSEA. CDR3 length equals 9 residues. CDR3 region: CSVGIEAFF. The CDR3 DNA reads TGCAGCGTCGGGATTGAAGCTTTCTTT.

J is TRBJ2-7 and V is TRBV3-1 (or the pseudogene TRBV3-2); TRBD1 is a possible D gene (6 bases). The CDR3 extends over 16 amino acids. Per germline, CDR1 LGHDT and CDR2 YNNKEL (reference sequence). With 4 bases removed from V and 2 bases from J, the gap between germline ends came to 18 bases. The CDR3 region has the DNA TGTGCCAGCAGCCGATCCTTAAACGAGGGGGCCTACGAGCAGTACTTC. The encoded protein is CASSRSLNEGAYEQYF.

The chain links TRBV12-2 to TRBJ2-1; TRBD2, as called in the table, went unchecked against the DNA. TRBV12-2 is listed as a pseudogene. There are 15 residues in the CDR3. The CDR3 nucleotides are TGTGCAAGTCGCTTCGGGACTAGCGGGGGGGATAAGCAGTTCTTC. Protein product: CASRFGTSGGDKQFF.

The chain recombines TRBV30 with TRBJ1-1; a weak D match, TRBD1 (5 bases). From germline, CDR1 is GTSNPN and CDR2 SVGIG (reference sequence). Trimming shortened V by 1 base and J by 0 bases, and 12 bases separated the two germline ends. The CDR3 loop spans 15 amino acids. CDR3 sequence reads: CAWSASGTMNTEAFF. CDR3 DNA sequence: TGTGCCTGGAGTGCTTCAGGGACCATGAACACTGAAGCTTTCTTT. Full variable domain (rest looked up from reference TRBV30 and TRBJ1-1): SQTIHQWPATLVQPVGSPLSLECTVEGTSNPNLYWYRQAAGRGLQLLFYSVGIGQISSEVPQNLSASRPQDRQFILSSKKLLLSDSGFYLCAWSASGTMNTEAFFGQGTRLTVV.